The 25 T cell receptor beta chains below come from one sample, sequenced in a study of human thymus T cells. In corrective heart surgery, resections were taken, and these provided the thymus tissue. TCRdb's table, derived via immunoSEQ multiplex PCR, lists solely in-frame clones and lacks some. The table lists 65,000 to 90,000 clones, 85% to 95% of them singletons. Sequenced material: thymus tissue. These receptors all stem from a girl less than two years old with a congenital heart defect but otherwise immunologically healthy.

The rearrangement uses TRBV7-8 and TRBJ2-7; TRBD1 is a possible D gene (6 bases). Germline values: CDR1 SGHVS, CDR2 FQNEAQ. Trimming removed 6 bases from V and 5 bases from J, with 17 bases in between. CDR3 length: 14 residues. The CDR3 DNA sequence: TGTGCCAGCAGTCCCAGAAACAGGGTTCACGAGCAGTACTTC. This sequence encodes CASSPRNRVHEQYF.

The chain combines TRBV12-5 with TRBJ1-5; D unclear. Trimming cost V 3 bases and J 4 bases, with 4 bases left between them. CDR1 is LGHNT and CDR2 is FRNRAP in the germline V gene. CDR3 length: 12 residues. The CDR3 is CASGLGNQPQHF. The DNA for the CDR3 is TGTGCTAGTGGTTTAGGGAATCAGCCCCAGCATTTT.

This rearrangement joins TRBV27 to TRBJ2-2; 11 bases match TRBD1. Per germline, CDR1 MNHEY and CDR2 SMNVEV (reference sequence). This CDR3 has 17 amino acids. V shed 3 bases and J 7 bases; nucleotides not matched to a gene: 10. The CDR3 nucleotides read TGTGCCAGCAGTTTGTGCCCCGGGACAGGGGGTATCGGGGAGCTGTTTTTT. This sequence encodes CASSLCPGTGGIGELFF.

In this sample, this clone turned up once. The V call is TRBV7-2, the J call TRBJ2-1, with TRBD2 matching over 9 bases. CDR1 is SGHTA and CDR2 is FQGNSA in the germline V gene. The ends lost 1 base at V and 7 bases at J; junction bases unmatched: 8. This CDR3 comprises 16 residues. As DNA, the CDR3 is TGTGCCAGCAGCTTAGTCATAGCGGGAGTCCGGAATGAGCAGTTCTTC. Its translation is CASSLVIAGVRNEQFF.

V and J are TRBV7-8 and TRBJ2-3, with D perhaps matching TRBD2 (5 bases). The length of the CDR3 is 16 residues. The germline CDR1 and CDR2 sequences are SGHVS and FQNEAQ. Trimming took off 6 bases at V and 8 bases at J, with 24 bases between the two ends. CDR3 region: CASRSGISLFPTTQYF. The CDR3 DNA is TGTGCCAGCAGGTCCGGGATTTCCCTTTTTCCCACTACGCAGTATTTT.

The chain links TRBV30 to TRBJ2-7; 11 bases map to TRBD2. CDR3 size: 14 residues. V was clipped by 8 bases and J by 2 bases; unmatched bases: 8. Germline loops: CDR1 GTSNPN, CDR2 SVGIG (reference sequence). CDR3 nucleotide sequence: TGTGCCGTAAAGACTAGCGGGGCCACCTACGAGCAGTACTTC. Amino acids: CAVKTSGATYEQYF.

The chain carries TRBV4-1 and TRBJ2-2; 9 nucleotides align to TRBD2. The ends lost 0 bases at V and 6 bases at J; junction bases unmatched: 17. The germline gives CDR1 MGHRA, CDR2 YSYEKL. This CDR3 region has 20 residues. CDR3 residues: CASSQDSSGVAGVRSGELFF. The CDR3 DNA reads TGCGCCAGCAGCCAAGATAGCTCAGGGGTAGCGGGAGTTAGGTCCGGGGAGCTGTTTTTT.

The chain has TRBV15 and TRBJ2-5; 9 bases agree with TRBD1. The ends lost 1 base at V and 9 bases at J; junction bases unmatched: 6. The CDR3 covers 14 residues. Per germline, CDR1 LNHNV and CDR2 YYDKDF (reference sequence). CDR3 in DNA: TGTGCCACCAGCAGAGGGGACAGGGAAGGGTCCCAGTACTTC. Encoded protein: CATSRGDREGSQYF.

In its sample, this clone was seen a few times. This chain links TRBV4-2 with TRBJ1-1; D unresolved. V lost 4 bases and J lost 3, with 9 bases in between. The V gene's germline CDR1 is LGHNA and CDR2 YNFKEQ. The CDR3 runs 13 residues. DNA for the CDR3: TGTGCCAGCAGCCCCCCCTTTGACACTGAAGCTTTCTTT. This codes for CASSPPFDTEAFF.

On this clone itself: Because the CDR3 is missing its conserved closing phenylalanine or tryptophan, this is likely a read error. The DNA is left out, because the CDR3 cannot be placed on it with certainty; the CDR3 is given as TCRdb lists it. The rearrangement links TRBV7-2 to TRBJ1-1. The CDR3 numbers 13 amino acids, ends counted. CDR1 SGHTA and CDR2 FQGNSA come from the germline V gene. CDR3 protein: CASSLVKQPSTFL.

The chain links TRBV27 to TRBJ2-7; D not certain. Germline V CDR1 and CDR2: MNHEY, SMNVEV (reference sequence). This CDR3 spans 14 amino acids. V gave up 0 bases and J gave up 7 bases, with 13 bases separating them. CDR3: CASSLSSPAREQYF. The CDR3 nucleotides read TGTGCCAGCAGTTTATCTTCCCCAGCGAGGGAGCAGTACTTC.

The V and J genes are TRBV7-9 and TRBJ1-2; D possibly corresponds to TRBD1 (6 bases). The CDR3 runs 17 residues. Germline assignment: CDR1 SEHNR and CDR2 FQNEAQ (reference sequence). V lost 0 bases and J 4 bases, leaving 18 bases between the germline ends. In nucleotides, the CDR3 is TGTGCCAGCAGCTTAGCCCCTGAGCAGGGGCATATCTATGGCTACACCTTC. As protein: CASSLAPEQGHIYGYTF.

This clone was detected once. CDR3: CASRGLAGEWADTQYF. Here the CDR3 DNA reads TGTGCCAGCAGGGGACTAGCGGGAGAATGGGCAGATACGCAGTATTTT. The chain combines TRBV28 with TRBJ2-3, with TRBD2 identical over 14 bases. V shed 6 bases and J 4 bases; nucleotides not matched to a gene: 6. Germline loops: CDR1 MDHEN, CDR2 SYDVKM. The CDR3 totals 16 residues.

The chain uses TRBV29-1 and TRBJ2-5, with 7 positions matching TRBD1. The CDR3 runs 13 residues. Losses at the gene ends were 7 bases for V and 8 bases for J; bases not matched to a gene: 13. The germline V gene has CDR1 SQVTM and CDR2 ANQGSEA. The CDR3, as DNA: TGCAGCGCCCCGGGTAGGGGGCTTTATACCCAGTACTTC. Protein sequence: CSAPGRGLYTQYF.

This rearrangement joins TRBV25-1 to TRBJ1-4; the D gene is possibly TRBD1 (5 bases). V dropped 5 bases and J dropped 4 bases, with 23 bases sitting between them. Germline V gives CDR1 MGHDK, CDR2 SYGVNS. The CDR3 length is 18 residues. The CDR3 loop reads CASSIMGVSGKLNEKLFF. As DNA, the CDR3 is TGTGCCAGCAGTATAATGGGGGTTTCCGGCAAGCTTAATGAAAAACTGTTTTTT.

The V gene is TRBV10-1, the J gene TRBJ2-7, with unresolved D. The germline V gene has CDR1 WNHNN and CDR2 SYGVQD (reference sequence). This CDR3 region has 11 residues. With 6 bases removed from V and 10 bases from J, the gap between germline ends came to 13 bases. The CDR3 spells CASRAFDFQYF. CDR3 nucleotide sequence: TGCGCCAGCAGGGCGTTTGATTTTCAGTACTTC.

The chain recombines TRBV2 with TRBJ1-5, with D uncertain. V was pared by 5 bases and J by 2 bases, with 13 bases between. This CDR3 contains 15 residues. Germline CDR1 reads SNHLY; CDR2 reads FYNNEI. Written as DNA, the CDR3 is TGTGCCAGCAGTCCCTTCCTTGGGGGCAATCAGCCCCAGCATTTT. Protein sequence: CASSPFLGGNQPQHF.

The chain has TRBV4-3 and TRBJ1-6; TRBD1 agrees at 7 bases. CDR1 and CDR2 (germline): LGHNA, YSLEER. V dropped 1 base and J dropped 7; count of bases not matched to a gene: 4. This CDR3 has 15 amino acids. This chain's CDR3 is CASSQASGGNSPLHF. CDR3 DNA: TGCGCCAGCAGCCAAGCGTCAGGGGGAAATTCACCCCTCCACTTT.

The DNA of the CDR3 is TGTGCCAGCAGTCCCCGGGGCCTCGGGGGCATACACGAGCAGTACTTC. Protein product: CASSPRGLGGIHEQYF. The chain has TRBV28 and TRBJ2-7; tentatively, D is TRBD1 or TRBD2 (6 bases each). The V gene lost 5 bases and the J gene lost 5 bases, with 22 bases spanning the gap. The CDR3 covers 16 residues. Germline loops: CDR1 MDHEN, CDR2 SYDVKM. Full variable domain (missing parts from reference TRBV28 and TRBJ2-7): DVKVTQSSRYLVKRTGEKVFLECVQDMDHENMFWYRQDPGLGLRLIYFSYDVKMKEKGDIPEGYSVSREKKERFSLILESASTNQTSMYLCASSPRGLGGIHEQYFGPGTRLTVT.

The rearrangement joins TRBV4-1 to TRBJ1-2; 11 positions match TRBD1. The germline V gene has CDR1 MGHRA and CDR2 YSYEKL. There are 22 residues in the CDR3. The J segment lost 4 bases and the V segment lost 1 base, leaving 23 bases of the junction unmatched. The CDR3 region has the DNA TGCGCCAGCAGCCAAGTAAACGGACCGGACAGGGGGCCCGATTTGATAATCTATGGCTACACCTTC. This gives the protein CASSQVNGPDRGPDLIIYGYTF.

CDR3 sequence: CASSPADGYEQYF. The CDR3, as DNA: TGTGCCAGCTCACCAGCAGACGGCTACGAGCAGTACTTC. V usage is TRBV18 and J usage is TRBJ2-7; D gene unclear. The CDR3 length is 13 residues. Germline CDR1 is KGHSH and CDR2 is LQKENI. The germline V and J ends were trimmed by 2 bases and 3 bases, with 8 bases remaining between them.

The chain links TRBV5-6 to TRBJ2-3, with 9 bases identical to TRBD1. The germline V gene encodes CDR1 SGHDT and CDR2 YYEEEE. Trimming took 5 bases from V and 3 from J; bases not matched to a gene: 16. The CDR3 loop spans 18 amino acids. The CDR3, as DNA: TGTGCCAGCAGGTTATTAAATACGGGGACAGGGCTAACAGATACGCAGTATTTT. Translating it yields CASRLLNTGTGLTDTQYF.

This clone was recorded once. At one end, the junction sequence differs from germline, possibly due to a read error. The chain couples TRBV30 to TRBJ2-1; 10 bases match TRBD2. Germline-derived CDR1 and CDR2 are GTSNPN and SVGIG (reference sequence). The CDR3 covers 11 residues. The CDR3 region is CAWRSMGLAIF. The CDR3 DNA reads as TGTGCCTGGAGGAGCATGGGACTAGCGATCTTC.

This chain connects TRBV5-1 to TRBJ2-2, with D hard to call. The length of the CDR3 is 15 residues. V was cut by 5 bases and J by 0 bases, with 11 bases left in between. The germline gives CDR1 SGHRS, CDR2 YFSETQ. The CDR3 loop reads CASSLLEPNTGELFF. The DNA for the CDR3 is TGCGCCAGCAGTTTGTTGGAGCCGAACACCGGGGAGCTGTTTTTT.

This chain uses TRBV7-3 with TRBJ2-1; 7 bases agree with TRBD2. With 5 bases clipped from V and 4 bases from J, the junction kept 17 bases outside the gene matches. The length of the CDR3 is 18 residues. Germline values: CDR1 SGHTA, CDR2 FQGTGA. CDR3 DNA: TGTGCCAGCAGCCCAAAGGGGTTGGGGCGGGAGCCATACAATGAGCAGTTCTTC. Its protein is CASSPKGLGREPYNEQFF.